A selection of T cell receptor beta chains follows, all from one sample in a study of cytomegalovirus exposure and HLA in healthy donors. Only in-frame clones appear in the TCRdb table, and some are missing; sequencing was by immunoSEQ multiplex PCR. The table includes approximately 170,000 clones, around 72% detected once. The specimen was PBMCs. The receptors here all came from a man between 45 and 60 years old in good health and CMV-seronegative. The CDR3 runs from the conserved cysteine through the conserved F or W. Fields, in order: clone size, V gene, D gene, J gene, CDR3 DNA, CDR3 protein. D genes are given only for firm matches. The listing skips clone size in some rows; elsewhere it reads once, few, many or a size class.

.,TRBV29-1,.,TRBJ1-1,TGCAGCGCCCACCGCGACAGTACGAACACTGAAGCTTTCTTT,CSAHRDSTNTEAFF
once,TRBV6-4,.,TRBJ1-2,TGTGCCAGCAGTGAAGATTCAGACTCCCATGGCTACACCTTC,CASSEDSDSHGYTF
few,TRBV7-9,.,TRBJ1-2,TGTGCCAGCAGCCCTACCGGGACACCGAGTAACTATGGCTACACCTTC,CASSPTGTPSNYGYTF
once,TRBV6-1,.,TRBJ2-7,TGTGCCAGCACCCCAGGGATACCTTCCTACGAGCAGTACTTC,CASTPGIPSYEQYF
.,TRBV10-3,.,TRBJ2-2,TGTGCCATCAGTGAGTCGGTCAGTAACACCGGGGAGCTGTTTTTT,CAISESVSNTGELFF
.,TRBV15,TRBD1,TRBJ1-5,TGTGCCACAGGACAGGGGGGCCGGTGGTACTTCGATCAGCCCCAGCATTTT,CATGQGGRWYFDQPQHF
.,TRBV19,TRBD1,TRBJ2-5,TGTGCCAGTAGTCCGGGACAGGGGGCCGGGGAGACCCAGTACTTC,CASSPGQGAGETQYF
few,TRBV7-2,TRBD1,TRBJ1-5,TGTGCCAGCAGGGGACAGGGTGGTGATCAGCCCCAGCATTTT,CASRGQGGDQPQHF
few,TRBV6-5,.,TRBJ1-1,TGTGCCAGCAGTACCCAGGGGATGAACACTGAAGCTTTCTTT,CASSTQGMNTEAFF
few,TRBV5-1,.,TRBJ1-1,TGCGCCAGCATAGGAGGAACGACCACTGAAGCTTTCTTT,CASIGGTTTEAFF
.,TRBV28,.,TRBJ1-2,TGTGCCAGCAGTGGCAGCTATGGCTACACCTTC,CASSGSYGYTF